A single sample is the source of the 10 T cell receptor beta chains below, sequenced in a study of human T cells and chemical hapten exposure (TCRdb year 2021). Library preparation was by RACE. These reads were obtained on a NextSeq 500. Using fastp trimming at Q25 and MiXCR clonotype assembly, TCRdb reanalyzed the public sequencing data and kept in-frame beta chains. Every entry covers one CDR3 protein and lists the most common genes and DNA from its rows. The sample yields 300,000 to 450,000 distinct CDR3 sequences; 5% to 6.5% were counted once. The top ten clones comprise 2.6% of the sample. What the time point label conveys for this sample: pre-sensitization, week 0. The intended sense of this specimen's treatment or condition label: therapeutic diphenylcyclopropenone sensitization with weekly scalp DPC. This specimen consisted of whole blood, obtained in connection with sensitization to the hapten diphenylcyclopropenone (DPC). The receptor set was obtained from a woman aged 45-60 years with alopecia areata. Some clones in this sample may be carry-over from other donors' samples.

In this sample, this clonotype turned up many times. This chain joins TRBV20-1 and TRBJ2-7; 9 positions match TRBD1. The J segment lost 5 bases and the V segment lost 5 bases, leaving 13 bases of the junction unmatched. Germline CDR1 and CDR2: DFQATT and SNEGSKA (reference sequence). This CDR3 spans 15 amino acids. The CDR3 protein is CSASSVQGALDEQYF. In DNA, the CDR3 is TGCAGTGCTTCCTCTGTACAGGGGGCGCTTGACGAGCAGTACTTC.

The sample holds many counts of this clonotype. This chain joins TRBV7-9 and TRBJ2-4, with D maybe TRBD1 (5 bases). V was shortened by 4 bases and J by 0 bases, with 7 bases between the two germline ends. The CDR3 totals 14 residues. CDR1 and CDR2 (germline): SEHNR, FQNEAQ (reference sequence). The CDR3 here is CASSSGPAKNIQYF. The DNA of the CDR3 is TGTGCCAGCAGCTCAGGGCCAGCCAAAAACATTCAGTACTTC.

This clonotype was recorded at least ten times. CDR3 sequence: CASSLWGGKLAKNIQYF. For the CDR3, the DNA is TGTGCCAGCAGTTTATGGGGAGGGAAACTAGCCAAAAACATTCAGTACTTC. J is TRBJ2-4 and V is TRBV28, with 7 bases identical to TRBD2. The length of the CDR3 is 17 residues. V lost 0 bases to trimming and J lost 0 bases; unmatched junction nucleotides: 5. Germline V gene data show CDR1 as MDHEN and CDR2 as SYDVKM.

This clonotype was counted only a few times. The chain links TRBV20-1 to TRBJ2-1; the match to TRBD2 covers 8 bases. The CDR3 length is 14 residues. The germline CDR1 and CDR2 sequences are DFQATT and SNEGSKA (reference sequence). V was pared by 6 bases and J by 6 bases, with 10 bases of the junction left unmatched. CDR3 sequence (DNA): TGCAGTGCGGACCCCTCCGGGGGGGGCAATGAGCAGTTCTTC. Amino acids: CSADPSGGGNEQFF.

The rearrangement uses TRBV5-6 and TRBJ1-3; D is uncertain. The ends were cut back, 0 bases at V and 4 bases at J, with 8 bases in the middle. The CDR3 has 14 residues. Germline V gene sequence: CDR1 SGHDT, CDR2 YYEEEE. The CDR3 loop is CASSLVGFGNTIYF. The CDR3 DNA reads TGTGCCAGCAGCTTGGTTGGATTCGGAAACACCATATATTTT.

The table lists this clonotype with many counts. This chain uses TRBV6-5 with TRBJ2-1, with TRBD2 matching over 8 bases. This CDR3 has 17 residues. Germline V gene lookup returns CDR1 MNHEY and CDR2 SVGAGI. J gave up 8 bases and V 6 bases, and 18 bases lay outside the gene matches. CDR3 in DNA: TGTGCCAGCAGCTCTCCCCTGGGAAGCGGGAGTAGGGATGAGCAGTTCTTC. This sequence encodes CASSSPLGSGSRDEQFF.

V usage is TRBV10-2 and J usage is TRBJ1-1, with D possibly TRBD1 on 5 matching bases. The V and J ends lost 5 bases and 9 bases respectively, with 22 bases between them. This CDR3 comprises 15 residues. Germline V lookup: CDR1 WSHSY, CDR2 SAAADI. CDR3 nucleotide sequence: TGCGCCAGCAGTTTATCGGGGTCGGGACCCGCCCAAGCTTTCTTT. It codes for CASSLSGSGPAQAFF.

The table lists this clonotype with a few counts. The genes are TRBV27 and TRBJ1-1, with 10 bases matching TRBD1. CDR1 and CDR2 (germline): MNHEY, SMNVEV (reference sequence). Trimming took 2 bases from V and 0 from J; bases not matched to a gene: 6. This CDR3 comprises 17 residues. CDR3 residues: CASSLTGQGYLNTEAFF. The DNA for the CDR3 is TGTGCCAGCAGTTTAACGGGACAGGGGTACCTGAACACTGAAGCTTTCTTT.

This clonotype was observed a few times. V and J are TRBV2 and TRBJ2-4; 9 bases map to TRBD1. CDR3 length: 14 residues. Germline values: CDR1 SNHLY, CDR2 FYNNEI. Trimming removed 7 bases from V and 7 bases from J; junction bases left unmatched: 8. The CDR3 sequence: CASTLGTGWNIQYF. CDR3 DNA: TGTGCCAGCACCCTAGGGACAGGGTGGAACATTCAGTACTTC.

This clonotype was seen repeatedly, ten times or more. This chain links TRBV5-1 with TRBJ2-7, with D perhaps matching TRBD2 (5 bases). Germline values: CDR1 SGHRS, CDR2 YFSETQ. The CDR3 loop spans 14 amino acids. V was cut by 0 bases and J by 5 bases, with 12 bases left in between. The DNA of the CDR3 is TGCGCCAGCAGCTTGGCATCGGGGTTGGACGAGCAGTACTTC. Residues: CASSLASGLDEQYF.